This is a list of T cell receptor beta chains from one sample in a study of T cell responses to AZD1222 COVID-19 vaccine. The table came from immunoSEQ multiplex PCR; TCRdb's copy has only in-frame clones and leaves some out. The sample holds roughly 140,000 clones, 90% seen once. The specimen comprised peripheral blood, sampled 28 days after the second AZD1222 dose. These receptors were collected from an adult who received the AZD1222 COVID-19 vaccine. Each CDR3 is given with its conserved first and last residue. A D gene is named only where the DNA matches it firmly. Size is omitted from some rows. Given values are once, few, many or a class for expanded clones.

NA TRBJ2-6 TRBD2 TRBV9 CASSVAREGAGANVLTF TGTGCCAGCAGCGTAGCCAGGGAGGGAGCGGGGGCCAACGTCCTGACTTTC
NA TRBJ2-1 NA TRBV5-8 CASSMGSGGESYNEQFF TGTGCCAGCAGCATGGGGTCGGGCGGGGAGTCCTACAATGAGCAGTTCTTC
once TRBJ1-1 NA TRBV19 CASSIGRNTEAFF TGTGCCAGTAGTATAGGGAGGAACACTGAAGCTTTCTTT
NA TRBJ1-1 TRBD1 TRBV19 CASSIDRLGTGSTEAFF TGTGCCAGTAGTATAGATCGTTTGGGGACAGGGTCCACTGAAGCTTTCTTT
NA TRBJ1-5 NA TRBV9 CASSPGTPNQPQHF TGTGCCAGCAGCCCTGGGACACCCAATCAGCCCCAGCATTTT
NA TRBJ2-1 NA TRBV10-1 CASSEREYHEQFF TGCGCCAGCAGTGAACGGGAGTATCATGAGCAGTTCTTC
NA TRBJ2-7 TRBD1 TRBV5-1 CASSSTGQGAHEQYF TGCGCCAGCAGCTCAACCGGACAGGGGGCTCACGAGCAGTACTTC
NA TRBJ2-1 TRBD2 TRBV7-9 CASSLIGLADNEQFF TGTGCCAGCAGCTTAATTGGTCTAGCGGACAATGAGCAGTTCTTC
NA TRBJ1-5 TRBD1 TRBV27 CASRTGSNQPQHF TGTGCCAGCAGGACAGGGAGCAATCAGCCCCAGCATTTT
NA TRBJ1-5 NA TRBV12-3/TRBV12-4 CASSLLTDGAQHF TGTGCCAGCAGTTTACTGACCGATGGGGCCCAGCATTTT
NA TRBJ1-5 NA TRBV3-1/TRBV3-2 CASSQWFGGVVAQPQHF TGTGCCAGCAGCCAATGGTTTGGAGGGGTGGTGGCTCAGCCCCAGCATTTT
NA TRBJ2-3 NA TRBV6-6 CASTKSGRASTDTQYF TGTGCCAGCACTAAGTCCGGCAGGGCCAGCACAGATACGCAGTATTTT
NA TRBJ2-5 NA TRBV30 CAWSTRTSGTQYF TGTGCCTGGAGTACGAGGACGTCGGGGACCCAGTACTTC
NA TRBJ2-5 NA TRBV14 CASSQDWGRVQETQYF TGTGCCAGCAGCCAAGATTGGGGCAGGGTCCAAGAGACCCAGTACTTC
NA TRBJ1-2 NA TRBV5-6 CASSSFGYGYTF TGTGCCAGCAGCTCTTTTGGGTATGGCTACACCTTC
NA TRBJ1-1 TRBD1 TRBV7-9 CASSLGQGAGDTEAFF TGTGCCAGCAGCTTAGGACAGGGGGCCGGGGACACTGAAGCTTTCTTT
NA TRBJ2-1 TRBD2 TRBV18 CASSLPGLVLNEQFF TGTGCCAGCTCATTACCGGGACTAGTCCTGAATGAGCAGTTCTTC
NA TRBJ1-5 NA TRBV19 CASSPRWDGKNQPQHF TGTGCCAGTAGTCCCCGATGGGACGGTAAAAATCAGCCCCAGCATTTT
NA TRBJ2-2 NA TRBV19 CASNRAGTGELFF TGTGCCAGTAACAGGGCGGGCACCGGGGAGCTGTTTTTT
NA TRBJ2-1 NA TRBV9 CASSANSYNEQFF TGTGCCAGCAGCGCGAACTCTTACAATGAGCAGTTCTTC
NA TRBJ1-4 TRBD1 TRBV19 CASRVGDSRNEKLFF TGTGCCAGTAGGGTTGGGGACAGCCGAAATGAAAAACTGTTTTTT
NA TRBJ2-6 NA TRBV5-1 CASSGTNGANVLTF TGCGCCAGCAGCGGGACGAATGGGGCCAACGTCCTGACTTTC
NA TRBJ2-1 TRBD2 TRBV7-6 CASSSGGSGTYNEQFF TGTGCCAGCAGCTCGGGCGGGAGTGGGACCTACAATGAGCAGTTCTTC
NA TRBJ1-1 NA TRBV28 CASSFPVVSGQKLNTEAFF TGTGCCAGCAGTTTCCCAGTCGTAAGCGGACAGAAACTCAACACTGAAGCTTTCTTT
NA TRBJ2-1 NA TRBV12-3/TRBV12-4 CASSLQASEQFF TGTGCCAGCAGTCTCCAGGCTAGTGAGCAGTTCTTC
NA TRBJ1-2 NA TRBV28 CATSDPYGYTF TGTGCCACTTCCGACCCCTATGGCTACACCTTC
NA TRBJ1-5 TRBD1 TRBV28 CASSSPGTGLSNQPQHF TGTGCCAGCAGTAGCCCCGGGACAGGGCTTAGCAATCAGCCCCAGCATTTT
once TRBJ1-3 NA TRBV4-2 CASSPGALSGNTIYF TGTGCCAGCAGCCCCGGGGCCCTCTCTGGAAACACCATATATTTT
NA TRBJ2-2 NA TRBV27 CASSPIGVGSAGELFF TGTGCCAGCAGTCCCATCGGGGTGGGGTCGGCCGGGGAGCTGTTTTTT
NA TRBJ2-7 NA TRBV5-1 CASSWARDLAYEQYF TGCGCCAGCAGCTGGGCGCGGGACCTAGCCTACGAGCAGTACTTC
NA TRBJ1-6 NA TRBV9 CASSPEPVGNSPLHF TGTGCCAGCAGCCCGGAACCGGTCGGTAATTCACCCCTCCACTTT
NA TRBJ1-5 TRBD1 TRBV3-1/TRBV3-2 CASSQRGQSNQPQHF TGTGCCAGCAGCCAACGGGGACAGTCCAATCAGCCCCAGCATTTT
NA TRBJ1-2 TRBD1 TRBV6-1 CASSERDSYGYTF TGTGCCAGCAGTGAGAGGGACAGCTATGGCTACACCTTC
once TRBJ2-2 NA TRBV5-4 CASSLALDSYTGELFF TGTGCCAGCAGCTTGGCTCTTGACAGTTATACCGGGGAGCTGTTTTTT
NA TRBJ1-6 NA TRBV9 CASSVKGDGNSPLHF TGTGCCAGCAGCGTAAAGGGGGACGGAAATTCACCCCTCCACTTT
once TRBJ2-7 NA TRBV5-1 CASSLKTGEQYF TGCGCCAGCAGCTTGAAAACTGGCGAGCAGTACTTC
NA TRBJ2-1 TRBD1 TRBV7-9 CASSQGTGSNEQFF TGTGCCAGCAGCCAGGGGACAGGGAGCAATGAGCAGTTCTTC
NA TRBJ2-7 TRBD1 TRBV5-1 CASSFGQVVGEQYF TGCGCCAGCAGCTTCGGACAGGTAGTGGGCGAGCAGTACTTC
NA TRBJ1-1 NA TRBV25-1 CASCTGPNTEAFF TGTGCCAGTTGCACTGGACCGAACACTGAAGCTTTCTTT
NA TRBJ1-4 NA TRBV2 CASSALGGTNEKLFF TGTGCCAGCAGTGCACTTGGGGGCACTAATGAAAAACTGTTTTTT